These 19 T cell receptor beta chains were all obtained from the same sample, sequenced in a study of vaccination and CD4 T cells after COVID-19. These receptors have no identified antigens. Treatment reported: approximately 9-day PBMC culture with coronavirus spike peptide pools or control peptides (ViraFEST assay). An Oncomine TCR Beta short-read assay was used to sequence the DNA from cultured CD4+ T cells. MiXCR was run by TCRdb on the PCR reads, yielding one entry per CDR3 protein. The repertoire holds 8,000 to 10,000 distinct CDR3 sequences, less than 80% seen once, with about 19% in the top ten. Sample: CD4+ T cells from blood, cultured in vitro. These receptors were taken from a human donor who had recovered from COVID-19.

This clonotype was seen a few times. The chain employs TRBV7-8 and TRBJ2-5, with D maybe TRBD2 (7 bases). This CDR3 region has 15 residues. Trimming cost V 0 bases and J 6 bases, with 14 bases left between them. Germline CDR1 is SGHVS and CDR2 is FQNEAQ. The CDR3 loop is CASSLAGGRGKTQYF. CDR3 nucleotide sequence: TGTGCCAGCAGCTTAGCGGGGGGGCGAGGAAAGACCCAGTACTTC.

This clonotype came up a few times. The V gene is TRBV20-1, the J gene TRBJ2-3; D not resolved. CDR1 DFQATT and CDR2 SNEGSKA come from the germline V gene (reference sequence). The CDR3 has 13 residues. V lost 4 bases to trimming and J lost 3 bases, with 11 bases between them. CDR3 sequence reads: CSATAALTDTQYF. The DNA of the CDR3 is TGCAGTGCTACGGCCGCACTAACAGATACGCAGTATTTT.

This rearrangement joins TRBV11-3 to TRBJ2-1; the D gene is possibly TRBD2 (6 bases). The CDR3 extends over 15 amino acids. V was clipped by 6 bases and J by 0 bases, with 12 bases between them. CDR1 is SGHNT and CDR2 is YENEEA in the germline V gene. The CDR3 bases are TGTGCCAGCAGGTCAGGGAGGAACTCCTACAATGAGCAGTTCTTC. Amino acid sequence: CASRSGRNSYNEQFF.

This chain joins TRBV6-5 and TRBJ1-2; D not resolved. Trimming shortened V by 2 bases and J by 6 bases, and 10 bases separated the two germline ends. The germline V gene has CDR1 MNHEY and CDR2 SVGAGI. The CDR3 runs to 13 residues. The CDR3 reads CASSYATPDGYTF. The CDR3 DNA reads TGTGCCAGCAGTTACGCGACACCAGATGGCTACACCTTC.

V gene TRBV11-2 combines with J gene TRBJ2-7; 8 positions match TRBD1. CDR1 is SGHAT, CDR2 FQNNGV, per germline. V was clipped by 5 bases and J by 2 bases; unmatched bases: 5. The CDR3 sequence is 14 residues long. The CDR3 DNA follows: TGTGCCAGCAGCGCCGGACAGGGAACCTACGAGCAGTACTTC. Its protein is CASSAGQGTYEQYF.

The chain joins TRBV20-1 to TRBJ2-1; perhaps TRBD2 as D (5 bases). The CDR3 totals 14 residues. V lost 7 bases and J lost 0, with 13 bases in between. Germline V gene data show CDR1 as DFQATT and CDR2 as SNEGSKA (reference sequence). The CDR3 region has the DNA TGCAGTGTGAGAGGGCGAAACTCCTACAATGAGCAGTTCTTC. It codes for CSVRGRNSYNEQFF.

The J gene is TRBJ1-1, the V gene TRBV7-9, with D unresolved. Trimming shortened V by 1 base and J by 1 base, and 10 bases separated the two germline ends. Germline CDR1 SEHNR, CDR2 FQNEAQ (reference sequence). CDR3 length: 15 amino acids. The CDR3 bases are TGTGCCAGCAGCTTAGGTCCGGTAGAGAACACTGAAGCTTTCTTT. It encodes CASSLGPVENTEAFF.

The chain recombines TRBV27 with TRBJ1-6; D may be TRBD1 (5 bases). The germline V gene encodes CDR1 MNHEY and CDR2 SMNVEV (reference sequence). Trimming cost V 1 base and J 6 bases, with 10 bases left between them. The CDR3 length is 15 residues. This CDR3 is CASSLWGDGNSPLHF. The CDR3 coding sequence is TGTGCCAGCAGTTTATGGGGGGACGGTAATTCACCCCTCCACTTT.

This rearrangement joins TRBV2 to TRBJ2-2; perhaps TRBD1 as D (5 bases). In germline, CDR1 is SNHLY, CDR2 FYNNEI. The V and J ends lost 2 bases and 5 bases respectively, with 6 bases between them. The CDR3 consists of 13 residues. The CDR3 region is CASSEQGTGELFF. In nucleotides, the CDR3 is TGTGCCAGCAGTGAACAGGGTACCGGGGAGCTGTTTTTT.

V gene TRBV7-2 combines with J gene TRBJ2-7; 7 bases are shared with TRBD2. Germline V gives CDR1 SGHTA, CDR2 FQGNSA. The CDR3 covers 16 residues. V was pared by 2 bases and J by 0 bases, with 7 bases of the junction left unmatched. DNA for the CDR3: TGTGCCAGCAGCTTAAGAACGGGGGGAAGCTCCTACGAGCAGTACTTC. Translating it yields CASSLRTGGSSYEQYF.

This rearrangement joins TRBV7-9 to TRBJ2-1; TRBD2 agrees at 8 bases. This CDR3 comprises 15 residues. CDR1 is SEHNR and CDR2 is FQNEAQ in the germline V gene (reference sequence). V lost 5 bases to trimming and J lost 10 bases; unmatched junction nucleotides: 13. The CDR3 DNA reads TGTGCCAGCAGCCCGACGGGACTAGTAATAGGCGAGCAGTTCTTC. Protein product: CASSPTGLVIGEQFF.

V is TRBV15 and J is TRBJ2-1; D is undetermined. The V gene lost 0 bases and the J gene lost 8 bases, with 8 bases spanning the gap. Germline CDR1 reads LNHNV; CDR2 reads YYDKDF (reference sequence). The CDR3 has 13 residues. Here the CDR3 reads CATSRDSGDEQFF. The CDR3 DNA reads as TGTGCCACCAGCAGAGATTCTGGCGATGAGCAGTTCTTC.

This chain links TRBV2 with TRBJ2-3, with 10 bases aligning to TRBD2. CDR3 length: 14 amino acids. CDR1 and CDR2 (germline): SNHLY, FYNNEI. The ends lost 5 bases at V and 5 bases at J; junction bases unmatched: 4. The DNA of the CDR3 is TGTGCCAGCAGTCCTAGCGGGAGTGGAGATACGCAGTATTTT. It codes for CASSPSGSGDTQYF.

This clonotype has a handful of counts. The gene calls are TRBV7-3 and TRBJ1-6, with TRBD1 matching 8 bases. From germline, CDR1 is SGHTA and CDR2 FQGTGA. V lost 5 bases, J lost 9 bases, and 3 bases stayed unmatched. The CDR3 consists of 13 residues. The CDR3 coding sequence is TGTGCCAGCAGCACAACAGGGGGTTCACCCCTCCACTTT. It yields the protein CASSTTGGSPLHF.

V and J are TRBV7-9 and TRBJ2-7; 8 positions match TRBD1. Germline-derived CDR1 and CDR2 are SEHNR and FQNEAQ (reference sequence). The CDR3 runs to 14 residues. V was clipped by 5 bases and J by 2 bases; unmatched bases: 5. The CDR3 DNA reads as TGTGCCAGCAGCCCCCGACAGGGGCCCTACGAGCAGTACTTC. It yields the protein CASSPRQGPYEQYF.

This clonotype appeared a few times. DNA for the CDR3: TGTGCCATCAGTACTCTAGCGGATCAAGAGACCCAGTACTTC. Residues: CAISTLADQETQYF. V and J are TRBV10-3 and TRBJ2-5; 7 bases map to TRBD2. This CDR3 has 14 residues. Trimming took 5 bases from V and 2 from J; bases not matched to a gene: 5. CDR1 and CDR2 from the germline V gene are ENHRY and SYGVKD.

This chain connects TRBV11-2 to TRBJ2-1; 15 nucleotides match TRBD2. Germline loops: CDR1 SGHAT, CDR2 FQNNGV. J lost 5 bases, V lost 1 base, and 12 bases had no gene match. The CDR3 is 20 amino acids. CDR3 bases: TGTGCCAGCAGCTTAGGGACTAGCGGGAGGGCCCTCCGCCTGAACAATGAGCAGTTCTTC. Translating it yields CASSLGTSGRALRLNNEQFF.

DNA for the CDR3: TGTGCCAGCAACTTATGGACAGGGAAAACAGATACGCAGTATTTT. Its translation is CASNLWTGKTDTQYF. The rearrangement joins TRBV2 to TRBJ2-3; 8 nucleotides line up with TRBD1. After removal of 7 bases from V and 3 bases from J, the junction contained 9 bases not matched to a gene. CDR3 size: 15 residues. The germline V gene has CDR1 SNHLY and CDR2 FYNNEI.

CDR3 DNA sequence: TGTGCCAGCAGCCAGCTAAAGCAGCCGGGAGAGCAGTTCTTC. Residues: CASSQLKQPGEQFF. This rearrangement joins TRBV4-2 to TRBJ2-1; perhaps TRBD2 as D (5 bases). This CDR3 contains 14 residues. Trimming cost V 3 bases and J 10 bases, with 16 bases left between them. The V gene's germline CDR1 is LGHNA and CDR2 YNFKEQ.